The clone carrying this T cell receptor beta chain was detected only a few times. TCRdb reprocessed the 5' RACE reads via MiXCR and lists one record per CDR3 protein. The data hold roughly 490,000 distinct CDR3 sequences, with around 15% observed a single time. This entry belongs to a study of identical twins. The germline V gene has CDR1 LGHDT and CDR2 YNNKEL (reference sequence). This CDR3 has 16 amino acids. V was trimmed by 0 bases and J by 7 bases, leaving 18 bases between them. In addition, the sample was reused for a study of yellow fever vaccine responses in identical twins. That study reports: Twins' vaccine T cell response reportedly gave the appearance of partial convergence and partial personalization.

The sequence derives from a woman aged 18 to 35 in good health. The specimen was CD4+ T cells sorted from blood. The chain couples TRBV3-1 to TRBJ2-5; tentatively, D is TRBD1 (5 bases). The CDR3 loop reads CASSQEEQAAWGTQYF. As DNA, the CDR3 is TGTGCCAGCAGCCAAGAGGAACAGGCGGCGTGGGGGACCCAGTACTTC.